These 5 T cell receptor beta chains came from one sample sequenced in a study of T-cell memory formation after mild COVID-19 (dated by TCRdb to about 2021). Library preparation employed 5' RACE. Sequencing used an Illumina NovaSeq 6000. The public reads were quality trimmed at Q25 with fastp and then assembled into clones with MiXCR by TCRdb, keeping productive beta chains. CDR3 protein sequences are deduplicated, and each keeps its most common genes and DNA. The sample table holds approximately 290,000 distinct CDR3 sequences, of which 8% to 9% were seen once. Around a fifth of the sample comes from the top ten. The specimen was PBMCs or a T cell subset sorted from them (not recorded which). These receptors all stem from a man between 18 and 35 years old who had mild COVID-19 (a few samples of this study predate the infection). The sample titles of this study are shuffled in the database, so cell type and time point are left out; the donor was told from shared clones.

This clonotype has more than one count but fewer than ten. The rearrangement links TRBV5-1 to TRBJ2-7, with 7 bases identical to TRBD1. In germline, CDR1 is SGHRS, CDR2 YFSETQ. This CDR3 is 11 amino acids long. V gave up 8 bases and J gave up 5 bases; unmatched junction bases: 4. This CDR3 is CASRQGHEQYF. The CDR3 region has the DNA TGCGCCAGTAGACAGGGACACGAGCAGTACTTC.

This clonotype was seen a handful of times. The rearrangement joins TRBV10-2 to TRBJ1-5; D unclear. This CDR3 is 14 amino acids long. Germline-derived CDR1 and CDR2 are WSHSY and SAAADI. Trimming removed 0 bases at V and 4 bases at J, with 7 bases between. The CDR3 loop is CASSESTRNQPQHF. Written as DNA, the CDR3 is TGCGCCAGCAGTGAGTCGACTCGGAATCAGCCCCAGCATTTT.

The chain employs TRBV7-9 and TRBJ1-4; TRBD1 matches at 8 bases. The CDR3 runs to 15 residues. Trimming at V came to 4 bases and at J to 3 bases, leaving 4 bases not matched to a gene. Germline CDR1 SEHNR, CDR2 FQNEAQ (reference sequence). Here the CDR3 DNA reads TGTGCCAGCAGCTCAGCCAGGGGGCCTAATGAAAAACTGTTTTTT. Its translation is CASSSARGPNEKLFF.

This clonotype has at least ten counts. The chain links TRBV5-5 to TRBJ2-7; no reliable D call. Germline V gene lookup returns CDR1 SGHKS and CDR2 YYEKEE (reference sequence). Trimming removed 4 bases at V and 0 bases at J, with 11 bases between. The CDR3 runs 14 residues. The CDR3 loop is CASSTRSVSYEQYF. CDR3 bases: TGTGCCAGCAGCACACGAAGCGTCTCCTACGAGCAGTACTTC.

This clonotype has just a few counts. CDR3 in amino acids: CASSQVTIYTGELFF. CDR3 coding DNA: TGTGCCAGCAGCCAAGTAACAATTTACACCGGGGAGCTGTTTTTT. The V gene is TRBV4-2, the J gene TRBJ2-2; no firm D call. Per the germline V gene, CDR1 is LGHNA and CDR2 is YNFKEQ. The CDR3 contains 15 residues. Trimming took off 1 base at V and 3 bases at J, with 9 bases between the two ends.